These 13 T cell receptor beta chains were sequenced from one sample in a study of T cell responses to AZD1222 COVID-19 vaccine. The data were produced by immunoSEQ multiplex PCR, yet TCRdb's version contains in-frame clones alone and is incomplete. This sample carries approximately 150,000 clones, more than 90% of them seen once, and the ten largest clones take 2.5% to 3.5%. The sequences come from peripheral blood, collected 28 days after the second AZD1222 dose. The receptors were gathered from an adult who received the AZD1222 COVID-19 vaccine.

This rearrangement joins TRBV28 to TRBJ2-7, with D tentatively TRBD2 (6 bases). V shed 10 bases and J shed 2 bases, with 15 bases lying between them. The CDR3 length is 13 residues. Germline V gene lookup returns CDR1 MDHEN and CDR2 SYDVKM. CDR3 bases: TGTGCCATCAAACGGGGACTGACCTACGAGCAGTACTTC. Translation gives CAIKRGLTYEQYF.

The chain uses TRBV9 and TRBJ2-5, with D possibly being TRBD1 (5 bases). CDR1 and CDR2 from the germline V gene are SGDLS and YYNGEE. The CDR3 sequence is 16 residues long. The germline V and J ends were trimmed by 4 bases and 1 base, with 17 bases remaining between them. The DNA for the CDR3 is TGTGCCAGCAGCCCCGCGGAAGGGGTGATCCAAGAGACCCAGTACTTC. Amino acids: CASSPAEGVIQETQYF.

The chain uses TRBV27 and TRBJ2-3; D gene unclear. Per the germline V gene, CDR1 is MNHEY and CDR2 is SMNVEV (reference sequence). The CDR3 is made up of 15 amino acids. Deletions cut 5 bases from V and 2 bases from J, with 14 bases between. The CDR3 loop is CASSARPTYTDTQYF. In nucleotides, the CDR3 is TGTGCCAGCAGTGCCCGACCGACTTACACAGATACGCAGTATTTT.

In its sample, this clone was seen once. CDR3 sequence: CATSPTGLLYTF. DNA of the CDR3: TGTGCCACCAGTCCGACAGGTCTTCTCTACACCTTC. The chain links TRBV24-1 to TRBJ1-2; D may be TRBD1 (6 bases). Between the trimmed V and J ends, which lost 6 bases and 10 bases, there was a span of 14 bases. This CDR3 spans 12 amino acids. CDR1 KGHDR and CDR2 SFDVKD come from the germline V gene.

DNA of the CDR3: TGTGCCAGCAGTTTTCGGGACGGCTCGCACGAGCAGTACTTC. As protein: CASSFRDGSHEQYF. The gene calls are TRBV27 and TRBJ2-7, with D perhaps TRBD1 or TRBD2 (5 bases each). Germline V gene data show CDR1 as MNHEY and CDR2 as SMNVEV (reference sequence). This CDR3 has 14 residues. V lost 3 bases and J lost 5, with 14 bases in between.

V gene TRBV18 combines with J gene TRBJ1-1; D unclear. CDR1 is KGHSH and CDR2 is LQKENI in the germline V gene. Trimming took off 6 bases at V and 6 bases at J, with 14 bases between the two ends. The CDR3 consists of 13 residues. CDR3 loop: CASSQQAPAEAFF. The DNA of the CDR3 is TGTGCCAGCTCCCAGCAGGCCCCCGCTGAAGCTTTCTTT.

J is TRBJ2-1 and V is TRBV3-1 (or the pseudogene TRBV3-2); 12 positions agree with TRBD2. Trimming took 4 bases from V and 6 from J; bases not matched to a gene: 4. The CDR3 has 15 amino acids. Germline values: CDR1 LGHDT, CDR2 YNNKEL (reference sequence). The CDR3 spells CASSLGLAGTNEQFF. DNA of the CDR3: TGTGCCAGCAGCCTAGGACTAGCGGGAACCAATGAGCAGTTCTTC.

The chain couples TRBV6-5 to TRBJ2-7; 11 nucleotides line up with TRBD1. CDR1 MNHEY and CDR2 SVGAGI come from the germline V gene. The V segment lost 4 bases and the J segment 0 bases; nucleotides outside the gene matches: 2. The CDR3 extends over 15 amino acids. The CDR3 DNA reads as TGTGCCAGCAGTTTCGGGACAGGGGGCTCCTACGAGCAGTACTTC. Amino acid sequence: CASSFGTGGSYEQYF.

This chain uses TRBV2 with TRBJ2-7; 10 nucleotides align to TRBD1. The CDR3 is 14 amino acids. Germline V lookup: CDR1 SNHLY, CDR2 FYNNEI. V lost 2 bases to trimming and J lost 4 bases; unmatched junction nucleotides: 2. The chain's CDR3 is CASSERDRGYEQYF. The CDR3 bases are TGTGCCAGCAGTGAAAGGGACAGGGGTTACGAGCAGTACTTC.

The CDR3 nucleotides read TGTGCCAGCTACCATCGACCACAGGAATCTGAAGCTTTCTTT. This sequence encodes CASYHRPQESEAFF. The chain employs TRBV28 and TRBJ1-1; D possibly corresponds to TRBD1 (5 bases). Trimming left V 8 bases short and J 6 bases short, with 19 bases between. The CDR3 has 14 residues. Germline V gives CDR1 MDHEN, CDR2 SYDVKM.

V gene TRBV30 combines with J gene TRBJ2-3; D is unresolved. V lost 3 bases, J lost 6 bases, and 22 bases lay in between. The germline V gene encodes CDR1 GTSNPN and CDR2 SVGIG (reference sequence). This CDR3 is built from 16 residues. Written as DNA, the CDR3 is TGTGCCTGGAGCGAGGAGATCCTAGTATCCCGGGATACGCAGTATTTT. As protein: CAWSEEILVSRDTQYF. The entire variable domain, with the rest obtained from reference TRBV30 and TRBJ2-3, is as follows: SQTIHQWPATLVQPVGSPLSLECTVEGTSNPNLYWYRQAAGRGLQLLFYSVGIGQISSEVPQNLSASRPQDRQFILSSKKLLLSDSGFYLCAWSEEILVSRDTQYFGPGTRLTVL.

The V gene is TRBV7-9, the J gene TRBJ1-1; D not resolved. Looked up from germline, CDR1 is SEHNR and CDR2 is FQNEAQ (reference sequence). This CDR3 spans 16 amino acids. V was clipped by 0 bases and J by 3 bases, with 14 bases between them. CDR3 sequence: CASSLAGWVTYTEAFF. In DNA form, the CDR3 reads TGTGCCAGCAGCTTAGCGGGCTGGGTAACCTACACTGAAGCTTTCTTT.

The chain is built from TRBV7-9 and TRBJ1-1, with D tentatively TRBD1 (5 bases). The V and J ends lost 0 bases and 0 bases respectively, with 20 bases between them. The CDR3 runs 19 residues. Germline assignment: CDR1 SEHNR and CDR2 FQNEAQ (reference sequence). CDR3 sequence (DNA): TGTGCCAGCAGCTTAGCTCTTTGGGGGTTCGGCGTTATGAACACTGAAGCTTTCTTT. It yields the protein CASSLALWGFGVMNTEAFF.